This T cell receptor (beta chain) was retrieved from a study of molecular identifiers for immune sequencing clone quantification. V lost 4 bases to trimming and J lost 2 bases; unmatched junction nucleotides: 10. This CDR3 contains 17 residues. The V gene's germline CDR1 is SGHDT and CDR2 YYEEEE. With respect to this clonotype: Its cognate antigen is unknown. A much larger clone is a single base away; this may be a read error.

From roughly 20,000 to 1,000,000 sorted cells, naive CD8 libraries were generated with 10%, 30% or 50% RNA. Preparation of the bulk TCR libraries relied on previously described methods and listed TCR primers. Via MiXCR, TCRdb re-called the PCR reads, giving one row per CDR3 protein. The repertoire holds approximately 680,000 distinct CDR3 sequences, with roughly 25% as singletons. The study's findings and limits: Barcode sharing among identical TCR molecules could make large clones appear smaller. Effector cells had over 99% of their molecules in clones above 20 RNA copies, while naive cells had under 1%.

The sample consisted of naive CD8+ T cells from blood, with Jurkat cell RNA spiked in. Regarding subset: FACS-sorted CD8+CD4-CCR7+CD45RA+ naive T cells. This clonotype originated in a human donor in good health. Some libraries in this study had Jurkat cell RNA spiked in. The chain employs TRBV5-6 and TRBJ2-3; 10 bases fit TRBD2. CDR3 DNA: TGTGCCAGCAGCATACGACTAGCGGGCCCCTCCACAGATACGCAGTATTTT. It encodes CASSIRLAGPSTDTQYF.